This TCR beta chain emerged from a study of blood T cell repertoires in COVID-19. Measured with immunoSEQ multiplex PCR; TCRdb has only the in-frame clones, and not every one. The profile shows under 300,000 clones, about 90% of them singletons. Germline CDR1 and CDR2: MNHEY and SVGAGI. The CDR3 loop spans 12 amino acids. Trimming stripped 6 bases from V and 7 bases from J, with 13 bases between. The sample taken for sequencing was peripheral blood. This sequence originates from a woman in her twenties or thirties with COVID-19, enrolled during active disease. V usage is TRBV6-5 and J usage is TRBJ2-7, with D maybe TRBD1 (6 bases). The CDR3, as DNA: TGTGCCAGCAGCCCACAGGGTGCGGAGCAGTACTTC. Protein sequence: CASSPQGAEQYF.